This paragraph reports one TCR beta chain. Sequenced by immunoSEQ multiplex PCR; TCRdb stores in-frame clones only, minus some. The sample comprises 60,000 to 80,000 clones, roughly 92% of which are singletons, and 4.5% to 5% rests with the top ten. This sample was taken from a study of technical replicates of blood from several donors. Sequencing was carried out using PBMCs. The TCR originated in a human donor in good health. Some clones in this sample may be carry-over from other donors' samples.

CDR3 in DNA: TGCGCCAGCAGCTTGGGTCAGGAGACCCAGTACTTC. Translation: CASSLGQETQYF. This rearrangement joins TRBV5-1 to TRBJ2-5; no firm D call. Germline CDR1 is SGHRS and CDR2 is YFSETQ. The V end lost 0 bases, the J end lost 5 bases, and 5 bases lay between the germline ends. The CDR3 has 12 residues.